This T cell receptor beta chain came from a study of cytomegalovirus exposure and HLA in healthy donors. On the study more broadly: Most genotyped donors, 81% of more than 300, had Caucasian-associated genetic ancestry.

The CDR3 runs 16 residues. Trimming removed 8 bases at V and 0 bases at J, with 18 bases between. Germline lookup yields CDR1 SEHNR and CDR2 FQNEAQ (reference sequence). A few counts support this clone. This PCR relied on a set of 60 Vbeta primers and 13 Jbeta primers. Original data processing: In a later analysis, the count reached 82 million or so unique TCR beta chains, with 9 million to 11 million shared. Here immunoSEQ multiplex PCR was the method, and the copy in TCRdb shows in-frame clones only, minus some. For V, J and clone size, that table is used; D and trimming come from the DNA. The profile shows about 89,000 clones, approximately 77% of them singletons.

Sequencing was carried out using PBMCs. This TCR was recovered from a man under 40 in good health and CMV-seronegative. V gene TRBV7-9 combines with J gene TRBJ2-3; D perhaps matches TRBD1 (6 bases). The CDR3 DNA follows: TGTGCCAGCTTCTCTCCAAGGGGGAGTAGCACAGATACGCAGTATTTT. It encodes CASFSPRGSSTDTQYF.